This note documents a single T cell receptor (beta chain) sequence. Its antigen is as yet unknown. This sample stems from a study of cytomegalovirus exposure and HLA in healthy donors. Study details: The approximately 130 validation repertoires and the 666 first-cohort repertoires shared a platform, a later analysis reported. Study-level results: Investigators reported fewer than 200 TCR beta chains as tied to cytomegalovirus. CMV antigen specificity of a few CMV-associated chains was confirmed in vitro. Subsequent analysis found a tendency for first-cohort TCR clusters to co-occur within the 110 or so validation repertoires.

The CDR3 has 16 residues. J lost 2 bases, V lost 1 base, and 5 bases had no gene match. Germline-derived CDR1 and CDR2 are SGHAT and FQNNGV. Method: immunoSEQ multiplex PCR; TCRdb's copy keeps in-frame clones and lacks some. In the table there are 130,000 to 150,000 clones, approximately 90% of which are singletons. The sequenced sample was PBMCs. The clonotype comes from a man between 18 and 35 years old in good health and CMV-seronegative. V is TRBV11-2 and J is TRBJ2-1; 7 nucleotides match TRBD1. In DNA form, the CDR3 reads TGTGCCAGCAGCTTAGGAGGGACAGCCCCCTACAATGAGCAGTTCTTC. This codes for CASSLGGTAPYNEQFF. Based on the CDR3 plus reference TRBV11-2 and TRBJ2-1, the full variable domain is EAGVAQSPRYKIIEKRQSVAFWCNPISGHATLYWYQQILGQGPKLLIQFQNNGVVDDSQLPKDRFSAERLKGVDSTLKIQPAKLEDSAVYLCASSLGGTAPYNEQFFGPGTRLTVL.